This T cell receptor beta chain was documented in a study of brain T cells in children with intractable seizures. The sequenced cases were selected for having the highest brain T cell transcript signatures. The repertoire was sequenced with immunoSEQ multiplex PCR; TCRdb's copy has only in-frame clones and lacks some. The table records around 80,000 clones, around 91% of them present only once. This TCR came from a girl aged 2-10 years with Rasmussen encephalitis and intractable seizures. The sample was peripheral blood, taken at surgery.

The CDR3 DNA follows: TGTGCCAGCGACAGTCTGTCCTACGAGCAGTACTTC. It yields the protein CASDSLSYEQYF. The rearrangement links TRBV6-5 to TRBJ2-7; D is possibly TRBD1 (5 bases). CDR3 length: 12 amino acids. Trimming took 8 bases from V and 1 from J, leaving 9 bases between them. From germline, CDR1 is MNHEY and CDR2 SVGAGI.